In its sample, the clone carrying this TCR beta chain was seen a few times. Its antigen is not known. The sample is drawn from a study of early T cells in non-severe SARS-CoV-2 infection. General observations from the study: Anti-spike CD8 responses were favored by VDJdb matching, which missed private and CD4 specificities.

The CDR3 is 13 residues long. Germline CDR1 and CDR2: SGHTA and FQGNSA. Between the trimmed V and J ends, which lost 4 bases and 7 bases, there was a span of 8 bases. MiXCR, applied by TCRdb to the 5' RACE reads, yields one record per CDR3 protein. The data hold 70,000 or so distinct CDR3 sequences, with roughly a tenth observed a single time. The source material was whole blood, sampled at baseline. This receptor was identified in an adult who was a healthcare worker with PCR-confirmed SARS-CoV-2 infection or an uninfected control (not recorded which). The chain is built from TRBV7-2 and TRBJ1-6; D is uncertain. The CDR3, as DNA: TGTGCCAGCAGCTCCGATTCAAATTCACCCCTCCACTTT. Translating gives CASSSDSNSPLHF.